These 29 T cell receptor beta chains were all obtained from the same sample, sequenced in a study of CD8 T cells in ankylosing spondylitis. TCRdb re-called the 5' RACE reads through MiXCR, storing one row per CDR3 protein. This sample yields some 13,000 distinct CDR3 sequences, of which about 2.7% are seen a single time; roughly 9% belongs to the top ten. Sequenced sample: blood, either unsorted or a sorted T cell fraction (not recorded which). These receptors were taken from a male donor with ankylosing spondylitis or in good health (not recorded which).

This clonotype showed up just a few times. V and J are TRBV9 and TRBJ2-2; D possibly corresponds to TRBD1 (5 bases). This CDR3 spans 18 amino acids. Trimming stripped 0 bases from V and 1 base from J, with 16 bases between. The germline V gene has CDR1 SGDLS and CDR2 YYNGEE. The CDR3 reads CASSVDVGGHLNTGELFF. The CDR3 DNA reads as TGTGCCAGCAGCGTAGATGTGGGCGGACACCTGAACACCGGGGAGCTGTTTTTT.

In its sample, this clonotype ranks as medium-sized. The chain uses TRBV9 and TRBJ2-6; TRBD1 matches 7 bases. V was clipped by 3 bases and J by 0 bases; unmatched bases: 6. Germline V gene sequence: CDR1 SGDLS, CDR2 YYNGEE. The CDR3 consists of 17 residues. CDR3 DNA sequence: TGTGCCAGCAGCGCAGGGACAGAACCCTCTGGGGCCAACGTCCTGACTTTC. Its translation is CASSAGTEPSGANVLTF.

This clonotype was seen many times. The V gene is TRBV9, the J gene TRBJ1-4, with no clear D. Germline CDR1 reads SGDLS; CDR2 reads YYNGEE. CDR3 length equals 14 residues. V was pared by 4 bases and J by 0 bases, with 7 bases between. CDR3 loop: CASSITATNEKLFF. The DNA of the CDR3 is TGTGCCAGCAGCATTACAGCAACTAATGAAAAACTGTTTTTT.

This clonotype occurred many times. This chain uses TRBV9 with TRBJ2-7; D is uncertain. Trimming left V 0 bases short and J 2 bases short, with 6 bases between. The CDR3 totals 13 residues. The germline gives CDR1 SGDLS, CDR2 YYNGEE. CDR3 in amino acids: CASSVGVAYEQYF. The CDR3 nucleotides read TGTGCCAGCAGCGTAGGCGTAGCCTACGAGCAGTACTTC.

This clonotype came up many times. The chain carries TRBV9 and TRBJ2-1; 9 bases match TRBD2. Germline V gene lookup returns CDR1 SGDLS and CDR2 YYNGEE. Unmatched junction bases numbered 9, after V lost 1 base and J lost 7 bases. The CDR3 totals 16 residues. The CDR3 here is CASSVTSAGGRNEQFF. DNA for the CDR3: TGTGCCAGCAGCGTAACCTCTGCGGGGGGGAGGAATGAGCAGTTCTTC.

This clonotype appeared many times. A read error may produce the germline difference seen at one junction end. The chain has TRBV9 and TRBJ2-5; 8 bases are shared with TRBD2. The germline gives CDR1 SGDLS, CDR2 YYNGEE. This CDR3 has 12 residues. The CDR3 sequence: CASSGPTSVQVF. CDR3 in DNA: TGTGCCAGCAGCGGACCGACTAGCGTTCAAGTCTTC.

Ten or more counts support this clonotype. V gene TRBV9 combines with J gene TRBJ2-5, with 7 bases matching TRBD2. V lost 0 bases and J lost 6; bases outside the gene matches: 5. The germline gives CDR1 SGDLS, CDR2 YYNGEE. The CDR3 has 14 residues. The CDR3 sequence is CASSVGLAEKTQYF. The CDR3 DNA reads TGTGCCAGCAGCGTAGGGCTAGCGGAAAAGACCCAGTACTTC.

This clonotype was detected many times. The CDR3 reads CASSVHPTLETTEAFF. CDR3 nucleotides: TGTGCCAGCAGCGTCCACCCTACTCTGGAGACGACTGAAGCTTTCTTT. This sequence joins TRBV9 and TRBJ1-1; D is undetermined. Per the germline V gene, CDR1 is SGDLS and CDR2 is YYNGEE. This CDR3 region has 16 residues. V lost 2 bases and J 5 bases, leaving 19 bases between the germline ends.

This clonotype was counted at least ten times. The chain recombines TRBV9 with TRBJ2-7; a weak D match, TRBD1 (5 bases). The germline V gene encodes CDR1 SGDLS and CDR2 YYNGEE. The CDR3 has 14 amino acids. The V and J ends lost 0 bases and 4 bases respectively, with 11 bases between them. CDR3 sequence reads: CASSVEPTGYEQYF. For the CDR3, the DNA is TGTGCCAGCAGCGTAGAACCCACAGGATACGAGCAGTACTTC.

Relative to its sample, this clonotype is medium-sized. The V and J genes are TRBV9 and TRBJ2-3; 7 bases are a match to TRBD2. Looked up from germline, CDR1 is SGDLS and CDR2 is YYNGEE. Germline trimming cut 0 bases from V and 4 bases from J; bases unmatched to any gene: 2. The CDR3 loop spans 14 amino acids. The CDR3 loop reads CASSVGGGADTQYF. The CDR3 bases are TGTGCCAGCAGCGTAGGTGGGGGGGCAGATACGCAGTATTTT.

This clonotype was counted many times. J is TRBJ2-7 and V is TRBV9; 7 nucleotides agree with TRBD2. Germline V gene lookup returns CDR1 SGDLS and CDR2 YYNGEE. There are 15 residues in the CDR3. The junction had 10 bases not matched to a gene; V was cut back by 4 bases and J by 3 bases. The CDR3: CASSPALRGDYEQYF. The CDR3 DNA reads TGTGCCAGCAGCCCCGCCCTCCGGGGGGACTACGAGCAGTACTTC.

This clonotype appeared many times. The chain is built from TRBV9 and TRBJ1-1; TRBD1 might be the D (5 bases). The CDR3 consists of 15 residues. CDR1 is SGDLS, CDR2 YYNGEE, per germline. The V and J ends lost 0 bases and 8 bases respectively, with 17 bases between them. In nucleotides, the CDR3 is TGTGCCAGCAGCGTAGCTACGGGAGGGGCTGGCGAAGCTTTCTTT. Protein sequence: CASSVATGGAGEAFF.

This clonotype was observed many times. V is TRBV9 and J is TRBJ2-5, with D perhaps TRBD2 (6 bases). The V and J ends lost 0 bases and 5 bases respectively, with 17 bases between them. The CDR3 length is 16 residues. CDR1 and CDR2 from the germline V gene are SGDLS and YYNGEE. This CDR3 reads CASSVGSASVGETQYF. CDR3 bases: TGTGCCAGCAGCGTAGGTTCGGCTAGCGTAGGTGAGACCCAGTACTTC.

There are many counts of this clonotype. This chain's CDR3 is CASSASSGYEQYF. The CDR3 bases are TGTGCCAGCAGTGCCTCATCGGGTTACGAGCAGTACTTC. The rearrangement uses TRBV9 and TRBJ2-7; D is uncertain. Germline CDR1 is SGDLS and CDR2 is YYNGEE. CDR3 length equals 13 residues. The ends were cut back, 5 bases at V and 4 bases at J, with 13 bases in the middle.

This clonotype was recorded at least ten times. This chain connects TRBV9 to TRBJ1-5; D gene unclear. The CDR3 totals 15 residues. V was cut by 7 bases and J by 4 bases, with 18 bases left in between. Per the germline V gene, CDR1 is SGDLS and CDR2 is YYNGEE. Here the CDR3 reads CASAPQPGGNQPQHF. The CDR3 nucleotides read TGTGCCAGCGCCCCACAGCCAGGTGGGAATCAGCCCCAGCATTTT.

This clonotype was counted ten times or more. The chain recombines TRBV9 with TRBJ2-5; 14 bases line up with TRBD2. The trim removed 2 bases at V and 4 bases at J, leaving 4 bases unmatched. Germline V gives CDR1 SGDLS, CDR2 YYNGEE. The CDR3 runs to 16 residues. CDR3 region: CASSVSGTSGRETQYF. In DNA form, the CDR3 reads TGTGCCAGCAGCGTGTCCGGGACTAGCGGGAGAGAGACCCAGTACTTC.

This clonotype was counted ten times or more. CDR3 sequence reads: CATSNSGSQYSYEQYF. The CDR3 DNA reads TGTGCCACCAGTAATTCCGGGTCGCAGTACTCCTACGAGCAGTACTTC. The chain recombines TRBV24-1 with TRBJ2-7; D gene ambiguous. The CDR3 runs 16 residues. The V gene's germline CDR1 is KGHDR and CDR2 SFDVKD. Trimming removed 6 bases from V and 0 bases from J, with 17 bases in between.

In this sample, this clonotype turned up many times. The rearrangement uses TRBV9 and TRBJ2-1; D remains ambiguous. Germline CDR1 is SGDLS and CDR2 is YYNGEE. The CDR3 runs to 13 residues. The V gene lost 3 bases and the J gene lost 9 bases, with 13 bases spanning the gap. The CDR3 DNA reads TGTGCCAGCAGCGGTAATCTAGGTGGTGAGCAGTTCTTC. Its protein product is CASSGNLGGEQFF. The variable domain in full, with the rest retrieved from reference TRBV9 and TRBJ2-1, is DSGVTQTPKHLITATGQRVTLRCSPRSGDLSVYWYQQSLDQGLQFLIQYYNGEERAKGNILERFSAQQFPDLHSELNLSSLELGDSALYFCASSGNLGGEQFFGPGTRLTVL.

This clonotype was counted many times. CDR3: CASSVATEETQYF. In DNA form, the CDR3 reads TGTGCCAGCAGCGTAGCGACAGAAGAGACCCAGTACTTC. The chain employs TRBV9 and TRBJ2-5, with D maybe TRBD1 (5 bases). Germline-derived CDR1 and CDR2 are SGDLS and YYNGEE. The CDR3 extends over 13 amino acids. Trimming took 0 bases from V and 3 from J, leaving 6 bases between them.

This clonotype was recorded many times. The gene calls are TRBV9 and TRBJ2-3; 11 nucleotides match TRBD2. CDR3 length: 16 amino acids. Losses at the gene ends were 2 bases for V and 3 bases for J; bases not matched to a gene: 5. CDR1 and CDR2 (germline): SGDLS, YYNGEE. The DNA of the CDR3 is TGTGCCAGCAGCGTGTTAGCGGGAGGGCGAACAGATACGCAGTATTTT. Protein product: CASSVLAGGRTDTQYF.

This clonotype was seen at least ten times. The chain employs TRBV9 and TRBJ2-3, with 11 nucleotides matching TRBD1. Germline V CDR1 and CDR2: SGDLS, YYNGEE. The length of the CDR3 is 16 residues. The trim removed 4 bases at V and 2 bases at J, leaving 6 bases unmatched. The CDR3 coding sequence is TGTGCCAGCAGCTTAGTGGGACAGGGGGTCACAGATACGCAGTATTTT. Translated: CASSLVGQGVTDTQYF.

This sequence joins TRBV9 and TRBJ1-4, with 9 nucleotides matching TRBD1. The germline V gene encodes CDR1 SGDLS and CDR2 YYNGEE. CDR3 length equals 14 residues. Trimming cost V 3 bases and J 8 bases; bases outside gene matches: 5. The CDR3 loop is CASSGGQGGEKLFF. CDR3 bases: TGTGCCAGCAGCGGGGGACAGGGTGGAGAAAAACTGTTTTTT. Full variable domain (rest looked up from reference TRBV9 and TRBJ1-4): DSGVTQTPKHLITATGQRVTLRCSPRSGDLSVYWYQQSLDQGLQFLIQYYNGEERAKGNILERFSAQQFPDLHSELNLSSLELGDSALYFCASSGGQGGEKLFFGSGTQLSVL.

This clonotype was observed many times. The chain couples TRBV9 to TRBJ2-1, with TRBD2 matching over 9 bases. The CDR3 consists of 17 residues. Trimming removed 1 base from V and 4 bases from J; junction bases left unmatched: 9. The germline CDR1 and CDR2 sequences are SGDLS and YYNGEE. The CDR3 DNA reads TGTGCCAGCAGCGTAACCCCCGGAGCGGGAGGTTACAATGAGCAGTTCTTC. It encodes CASSVTPGAGGYNEQFF.

This clonotype occurred many times. The chain couples TRBV9 to TRBJ1-4; 8 nucleotides agree with TRBD1. The CDR3 extends over 19 amino acids. V trimming: 0 bases; J trimming: 2 bases; junction bases outside the gene matches: 12. Germline-derived CDR1 and CDR2 are SGDLS and YYNGEE. CDR3 DNA: TGTGCCAGCAGCGTAGGGGCCGGGGACAGGCTACGGACTAATGAAAAACTGTTTTTT. It specifies CASSVGAGDRLRTNEKLFF.

This clonotype was counted ten times or more. This chain joins TRBV9 and TRBJ1-3; perhaps TRBD1 as D (5 bases). This CDR3 has 14 amino acids. Germline loops: CDR1 SGDLS, CDR2 YYNGEE. Trimming pared 2 bases from V and 6 bases from J, leaving 12 bases between. CDR3 region: CASSVGALENTIYF. CDR3 nucleotides: TGTGCCAGCAGCGTTGGGGCCCTCGAAAACACCATATATTTT.

By proportion, this clonotype is medium-sized (0.01 to 0.1%). The chain is built from TRBV9 and TRBJ1-2; D call uncertain. From germline, CDR1 is SGDLS and CDR2 YYNGEE. The CDR3 totals 13 residues. V shed 0 bases and J shed 5 bases, with 8 bases lying between them. The CDR3 nucleotides read TGTGCCAGCAGCGTAGGCAGGTATTATGGCTACACCTTC. Translated, it gives CASSVGRYYGYTF.

This clonotype was picked up many times. V gene TRBV9 combines with J gene TRBJ2-3; 7 nucleotides align to TRBD2. The germline gives CDR1 SGDLS, CDR2 YYNGEE. The length of the CDR3 is 16 residues. V lost 0 bases to trimming and J lost 6 bases; unmatched junction nucleotides: 10. The CDR3 bases are TGTGCCAGCAGCGTAGGATGGACTAGGCTCCCGGATACGCAGTATTTT. Protein sequence: CASSVGWTRLPDTQYF.

This clonotype was detected ten times or more. The V and J genes are TRBV9 and TRBJ2-5, with 7 nucleotides matching TRBD2. Germline values: CDR1 SGDLS, CDR2 YYNGEE. This CDR3 contains 15 residues. Unmatched junction bases numbered 6, after V lost 0 bases and J lost 4 bases. The CDR3 sequence is CASSVAGGVGETQYF. The CDR3, as DNA: TGTGCCAGCAGCGTAGCGGGGGGAGTAGGAGAGACCCAGTACTTC.

This clonotype was detected ten times or more. The genes are TRBV9 and TRBJ2-3; the match to TRBD2 covers 7 bases. J was trimmed by 9 bases and V by 1 base; bases with no gene match: 11. CDR3 length: 15 residues. Germline CDR1 SGDLS, CDR2 YYNGEE. CDR3 protein: CASSVMAGDLGTQYF. CDR3 sequence (DNA): TGTGCCAGCAGCGTAATGGCGGGGGACCTGGGGACGCAGTATTTT.